This entry lists 19 T cell receptor beta chains sequenced from one sample in a study of blood T cell repertoires in COVID-19. Only in-frame clones appear in the TCRdb table, and some are missing; sequencing was by immunoSEQ multiplex PCR. The sample carries 450,000 to 500,000 clones, 87% recorded once. The sequenced sample was PBMCs or T cells enriched from blood (not recorded which). The receptors shown here come from a woman under 30 who had recovered from COVID-19.

V and J are TRBV9 and TRBJ2-7, with TRBD1 matching over 7 bases. The CDR3 extends over 14 amino acids. Germline loops: CDR1 SGDLS, CDR2 YYNGEE. V trimming: 0 bases; J trimming: 5 bases; junction bases outside the gene matches: 5. As DNA, the CDR3 is TGTGCCAGCAGCGTAGTAGGGGGCGGTAACGAGCAGTACTTC. It codes for CASSVVGGGNEQYF.

The rearrangement uses TRBV4-1 and TRBJ1-2, with D possibly matching TRBD1 (5 bases). This CDR3 has 14 residues. Trimming took off 4 bases at V and 8 bases at J, with 17 bases between the two ends. Germline V gives CDR1 MGHRA, CDR2 YSYEKL. CDR3 amino acids: CASSPEDWGRGYTF. The DNA for the CDR3 is TGCGCCAGCAGCCCAGAAGACTGGGGCCGGGGCTACACCTTC.

This rearrangement joins TRBV9 to TRBJ2-1; D perhaps matches TRBD1 (6 bases). V lost 2 bases, J lost 2 bases, and 11 bases lay in between. The CDR3 sequence is 15 residues long. The germline gives CDR1 SGDLS, CDR2 YYNGEE. The CDR3 spells CASSVSGAAYNEQFF. CDR3 nucleotides: TGTGCCAGCAGCGTTTCAGGGGCCGCCTACAATGAGCAGTTCTTC. Complete variable domain (other parts from reference TRBV9 and TRBJ2-1): DSGVTQTPKHLITATGQRVTLRCSPRSGDLSVYWYQQSLDQGLQFLIQYYNGEERAKGNILERFSAQQFPDLHSELNLSSLELGDSALYFCASSVSGAAYNEQFFGPGTRLTVL.

The chain is built from TRBV6-5 and TRBJ1-2, with 7 bases identical to TRBD1. The CDR3 is made up of 14 amino acids. V lost 6 bases to trimming and J lost 2 bases; unmatched junction nucleotides: 6. Germline CDR1 is MNHEY and CDR2 is SVGAGI. CDR3 in DNA: TGTGCCAGCAGGAAAGACAGGGCCAACTATGGCTACACCTTC. Its protein is CASRKDRANYGYTF.

The V and J genes are TRBV19 and TRBJ1-4; the D is unclear. Per the germline V gene, CDR1 is LNHDA and CDR2 is SQIVND (reference sequence). V was shortened by 6 bases and J by 4 bases, with 9 bases between the two germline ends. The CDR3 is made up of 13 amino acids. In nucleotides, the CDR3 is TGTGCCAGTAGGGGCAGGCTTAATGAAAAACTGTTTTTT. Its translation is CASRGRLNEKLFF.

The V gene is TRBV18, the J gene TRBJ1-2; the match to TRBD1 covers 10 bases. The CDR3 has 15 amino acids. J was trimmed by 6 bases and V by 5 bases; bases with no gene match: 9. Germline V gives CDR1 KGHSH, CDR2 LQKENI. CDR3 in DNA: TGTGCCAGCTCAGCCTGGAGGACAGGGGGTAATGGCTACACCTTC. Residues: CASSAWRTGGNGYTF.

As DNA, the CDR3 is TGTGCCAGCAGCATTAGGACAGGGGAGGATCAGCCCCAGCATTTT. Its translation: CASSIRTGEDQPQHF. V is TRBV6-5 and J is TRBJ1-5, with 9 bases matching TRBD1. V lost 6 bases to trimming and J lost 5 bases; unmatched junction nucleotides: 8. Germline loops: CDR1 MNHEY, CDR2 SVGAGI. CDR3 length: 15 amino acids.

The chain uses TRBV27 and TRBJ2-1; possibly TRBD2 for D (6 bases). The length of the CDR3 is 15 residues. With 8 bases removed from V and 3 bases from J, the gap between germline ends came to 17 bases. Germline CDR1 and CDR2: MNHEY and SMNVEV (reference sequence). CDR3 protein: CASSAEGVYYNEQFF. As DNA, the CDR3 is TGTGCCAGCTCCGCGGAGGGTGTATACTACAATGAGCAGTTCTTC.

This clone has only one observation. The chain has TRBV7-8 and TRBJ2-1; the match to TRBD1 covers 10 bases. The CDR3 extends over 15 amino acids. V dropped 1 base and J dropped 9; count of bases not matched to a gene: 6. CDR1 is SGHVS, CDR2 FQNEAQ, per germline. The CDR3: CASSLGTGGSGEQFF. Here the CDR3 DNA reads TGTGCCAGCAGCTTAGGGACAGGGGGTTCGGGTGAGCAGTTCTTC.

The genes are TRBV6-5 and TRBJ1-1; TRBD1 might be the D (5 bases). With 11 bases removed from V and 4 bases from J, the gap between germline ends came to 14 bases. CDR3 size: 12 residues. Germline V gene lookup returns CDR1 MNHEY and CDR2 SVGAGI. The CDR3 sequence is CAPRGEGTEAFF. The CDR3 DNA is TGTGCCCCCCGAGGGGAGGGCACTGAAGCTTTCTTT.

The V call is TRBV5-1, the J call TRBJ1-4; TRBD1 might be the D (5 bases). V dropped 4 bases and J dropped 7 bases, with 14 bases sitting between them. Germline V gene lookup returns CDR1 SGHRS and CDR2 YFSETQ. The CDR3 consists of 14 residues. The CDR3 loop is CASSPDSWTEKLFF. CDR3 nucleotides: TGCGCCAGCAGCCCCGACAGCTGGACTGAAAAACTGTTTTTT.

V usage is TRBV28 and J usage is TRBJ1-1, with D possibly being TRBD1 (6 bases). Trimming stripped 4 bases from V and 3 bases from J, with 9 bases between. The V gene's germline CDR1 is MDHEN and CDR2 SYDVKM. The CDR3 covers 13 residues. This CDR3 reads CASSSYRDTEAFF. In nucleotides, the CDR3 is TGTGCCAGCAGTTCATACAGGGACACTGAAGCTTTCTTT.

The chain uses TRBV5-1 and TRBJ1-1; the match to TRBD1 covers 7 bases. CDR3 length: 16 residues. Germline V lookup: CDR1 SGHRS, CDR2 YFSETQ. V shed 0 bases, J shed 5 bases, and the junction held 10 bases outside the gene matches. In DNA, the CDR3 is TGCGCCAGCAGCTTGGCCCTCACAGGGGTTCGGACTGAAGCTTTCTTT. Translating it yields CASSLALTGVRTEAFF.

CDR3 DNA sequence: TGCGCCAGCAGCTCAGGGAGGAACGAGCAGTACTTC. Residues: CASSSGRNEQYF. The J gene is TRBJ2-7, the V gene TRBV5-1, with D possibly matching TRBD2 (6 bases). CDR3 size: 12 residues. The V gene's germline CDR1 is SGHRS and CDR2 YFSETQ. Deletions cut 3 bases from V and 5 bases from J, with 9 bases between.

CDR3 coding DNA: TGTGCCAGCAGTCCGCCGGGGAGTCTTCTTGTTAGTTCCTATAATTCACCCCTCCACTTT. Translation gives CASSPPGSLLVSSYNSPLHF. The V gene is TRBV28, the J gene TRBJ1-6; D is undetermined. The CDR3 loop spans 20 amino acids. Trimming took 5 bases from V and 1 from J, leaving 24 bases between them. From germline, CDR1 is MDHEN and CDR2 SYDVKM.

The chain couples TRBV4-2 to TRBJ2-3, with 9 bases lining up with TRBD2. This CDR3 comprises 16 residues. V gave up 4 bases and J gave up 0 bases; unmatched junction bases: 5. CDR1 LGHNA and CDR2 YNFKEQ come from the germline V gene. In nucleotides, the CDR3 is TGTGCCAGCAGCCCAATAGCGGGGGCCAGCACAGATACGCAGTATTTT. This translates into CASSPIAGASTDTQYF.

This clone was detected a few times. As DNA, the CDR3 is TGTGCCAGCAGTATCCGGACAGGGTACTACGAGCAGTACTTC. This translates into CASSIRTGYYEQYF. V and J are TRBV2 and TRBJ2-7; 8 bases map to TRBD1. V trimming: 5 bases; J trimming: 3 bases; junction bases outside the gene matches: 6. Germline CDR1 SNHLY, CDR2 FYNNEI. CDR3 length equals 14 residues.

This sequence joins TRBV19 and TRBJ2-2, with D perhaps TRBD1 (5 bases). This CDR3 spans 14 amino acids. The V gene lost 3 bases and the J gene lost 6 bases, with 11 bases spanning the gap. The V gene's germline CDR1 is LNHDA and CDR2 SQIVND (reference sequence). CDR3 bases: TGTGCCAGTAGTATGATATGGGGCCCCGGGGAGCTGTTTTTT. This codes for CASSMIWGPGELFF.

V usage is TRBV11-2 and J usage is TRBJ2-7, with TRBD1 identical over 7 bases. V trimming: 6 bases; J trimming: 2 bases; junction bases outside the gene matches: 7. CDR3 length: 14 amino acids. CDR1 is SGHAT and CDR2 is FQNNGV in the germline V gene. The CDR3 spells CASSFRGRPYEQYF. In nucleotides, the CDR3 is TGTGCCAGCAGTTTTAGGGGGCGCCCCTACGAGCAGTACTTC.